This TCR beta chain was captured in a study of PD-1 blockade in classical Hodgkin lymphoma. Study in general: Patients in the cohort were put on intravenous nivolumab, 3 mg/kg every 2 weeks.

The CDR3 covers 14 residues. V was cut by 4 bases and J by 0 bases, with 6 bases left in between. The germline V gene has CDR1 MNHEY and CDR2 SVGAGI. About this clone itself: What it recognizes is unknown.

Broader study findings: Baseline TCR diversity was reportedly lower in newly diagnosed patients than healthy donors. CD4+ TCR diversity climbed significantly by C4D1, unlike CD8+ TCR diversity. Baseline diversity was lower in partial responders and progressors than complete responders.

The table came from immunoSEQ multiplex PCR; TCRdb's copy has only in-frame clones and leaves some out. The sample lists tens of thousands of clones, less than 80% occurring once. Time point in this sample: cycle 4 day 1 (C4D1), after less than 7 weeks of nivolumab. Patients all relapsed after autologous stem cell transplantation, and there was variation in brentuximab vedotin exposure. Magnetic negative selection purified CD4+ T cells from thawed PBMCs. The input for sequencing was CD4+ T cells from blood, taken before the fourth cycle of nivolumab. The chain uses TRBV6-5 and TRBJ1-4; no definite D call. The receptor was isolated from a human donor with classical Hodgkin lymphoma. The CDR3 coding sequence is TGTGCCAGCAGTTCCCCTGCAACTAATGAAAAACTGTTTTTT. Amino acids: CASSSPATNEKLFF.